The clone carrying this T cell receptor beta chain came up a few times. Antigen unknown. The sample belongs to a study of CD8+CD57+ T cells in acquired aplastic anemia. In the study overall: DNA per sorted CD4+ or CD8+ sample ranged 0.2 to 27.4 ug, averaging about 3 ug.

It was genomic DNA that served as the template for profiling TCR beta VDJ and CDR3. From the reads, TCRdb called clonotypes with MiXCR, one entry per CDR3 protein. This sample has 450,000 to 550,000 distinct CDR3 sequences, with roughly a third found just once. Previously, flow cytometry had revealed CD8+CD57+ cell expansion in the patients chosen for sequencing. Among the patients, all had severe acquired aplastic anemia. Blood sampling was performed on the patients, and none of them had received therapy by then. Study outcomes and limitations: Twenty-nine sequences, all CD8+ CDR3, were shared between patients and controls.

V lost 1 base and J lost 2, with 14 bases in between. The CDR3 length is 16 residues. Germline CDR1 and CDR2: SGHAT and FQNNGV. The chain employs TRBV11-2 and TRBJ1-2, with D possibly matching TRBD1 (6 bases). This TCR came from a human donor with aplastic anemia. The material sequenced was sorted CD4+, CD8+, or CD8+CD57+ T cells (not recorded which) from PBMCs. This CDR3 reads CASSLGVGQGNYGYTF. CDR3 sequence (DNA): TGTGCCAGCAGCTTAGGAGTAGGGCAGGGGAACTATGGCTACACCTTC.